These 10 T cell receptor beta chains were sequenced from one sample in a study of technical replicates of blood from a few donors. Sequenced by immunoSEQ multiplex PCR; TCRdb stores in-frame clones only, minus some. The sample consists of 12,000 or so clones, around three quarters of them appearing once. Sample: PBMCs. The receptors come from a human donor in good health.

This sequence joins TRBV10-1 and TRBJ2-7; 9 bases fit TRBD1. The CDR3 length is 16 residues. The trim removed 3 bases at V and 3 bases at J, leaving 9 bases unmatched. CDR1 and CDR2 (germline): WNHNN, SYGVQD (reference sequence). CDR3 sequence: CASSDTVGQGVYEQYF. In nucleotides, the CDR3 is TGCGCCAGCAGTGACACCGTGGGACAGGGAGTCTACGAGCAGTACTTC.

The chain has TRBV7-9 and TRBJ2-7; 8 positions match TRBD2. CDR3 length: 16 residues. Unmatched junction bases numbered 12, after V lost 7 bases and J lost 1 base. CDR1 SEHNR and CDR2 FQNEAQ come from the germline V gene (reference sequence). The CDR3 region has the DNA TGTGCCAGCACCCCCCGGGGGGGCCTCGGTTCCTACGAGCAGTACTTC. Its protein is CASTPRGGLGSYEQYF.

The V and J genes are TRBV21-1 and TRBJ1-2; the table's D gene call, TRBD1, was not cross checked with the DNA. TRBV21-1 represents a pseudogene. This CDR3 is 15 amino acids long. The CDR3 is CASSKWTGSYYGYTF. The CDR3 coding sequence is TGTGCCAGCAGCAAGTGGACAGGAAGCTACTATGGCTACACCTTC.

This clone was seen a single time. This rearrangement joins TRBV19 to TRBJ2-7, with D perhaps TRBD2 (5 bases). The V gene lost 6 bases and the J gene lost 5 bases, with 14 bases spanning the gap. The CDR3 has 13 residues. Germline V gene data show CDR1 as LNHDA and CDR2 as SQIVND (reference sequence). The CDR3 here is CASSSGSTNEQYF. The CDR3, as DNA: TGTGCCAGTAGCAGCGGTTCCACAAACGAGCAGTACTTC.

The chain joins TRBV5-4 to TRBJ1-1, with D unclear. The CDR3 loop spans 13 amino acids. The V end lost 0 bases, the J end lost 5 bases, and 8 bases lay between the germline ends. The germline gives CDR1 SGHNT, CDR2 YYREEE (reference sequence). The CDR3 reads CASSLEYRTEAFF. The CDR3 nucleotides read TGTGCCAGCAGCTTGGAGTACCGGACTGAAGCTTTCTTT.

The table lists this clone with a few counts. The chain uses TRBV10-1 and TRBJ2-1; D perhaps matches TRBD1 (6 bases). The CDR3 sequence is 12 residues long. The V end lost 6 bases, the J end lost 9 bases, and 12 bases lay between the germline ends. Germline V gene data show CDR1 as WNHNN and CDR2 as SYGVQD (reference sequence). CDR3 region: CASRKQGVEQFF. CDR3 nucleotides: TGCGCCAGCAGAAAACAGGGCGTTGAGCAGTTCTTC.

There are a few counts of this clone. The chain has TRBV5-1 and TRBJ2-1, with 11 bases matching TRBD2. With 4 bases clipped from V and 3 bases from J, the junction kept 3 bases outside the gene matches. CDR3 length: 15 residues. Germline lookup yields CDR1 SGHRS and CDR2 YFSETQ. CDR3 in amino acids: CASSSSGRDYNEQFF. The CDR3 DNA reads as TGCGCCAGCAGCAGTAGCGGGAGGGACTACAATGAGCAGTTCTTC.

This clone was observed a single time. The genes are TRBV18 and TRBJ1-3; 8 nucleotides match TRBD1. Trimming at V came to 4 bases and at J to 8 bases, leaving 10 bases not matched to a gene. Germline CDR1 KGHSH, CDR2 LQKENI. CDR3 length: 15 amino acids. CDR3 in amino acids: CASSLGQGRLYTIYF. The CDR3 DNA is TGTGCCAGCTCACTCGGACAGGGAAGGCTCTACACCATATATTTT.

V and J are TRBV6-4 and TRBJ2-1; 9 nucleotides match TRBD2. CDR3 length: 15 amino acids. V was clipped by 4 bases and J by 5 bases; unmatched bases: 6. Germline CDR1 reads MRHNA; CDR2 reads SNTAGT. CDR3 coding DNA: TGTGCCAGCAGTGTGGTTGCGGGAGGGGACAATGAGCAGTTCTTC. Translation: CASSVVAGGDNEQFF.

This clone was seen once. The V gene is TRBV9, the J gene TRBJ2-5; 12 nucleotides line up with TRBD2. Germline V lookup: CDR1 SGDLS, CDR2 YYNGEE. The CDR3 runs 18 residues. With 2 bases clipped from V and 5 bases from J, the junction kept 13 bases outside the gene matches. CDR3: CASSVGRRLAGEGETQYF. CDR3 DNA sequence: TGTGCCAGCAGCGTTGGCCGGAGACTAGCGGGAGAGGGGGAGACCCAGTACTTC.